This TCR beta chain was profiled in a study of a mutant IDH1 vaccine in newly diagnosed glioma. About the research overall: Either 4-6 weeks after radiotherapy alone or alongside temozolomide, vaccination was begun. The V12 visit happened in week 35, and the V13 visit happened in week 47.

As to time point: week 35, safety follow-up. In the vaccine, a single dose held 300 ug of the mutant IDH1 20-mer peptide, along with topical imiquimod. Those who donated had recent WHO grade 3 or 4 IDH1-mutant, ATRX-lost astrocytomas. Using immunoSEQ multiplex PCR, the repertoire was profiled, and TCRdb retains in-frame clones only, with some absent. The sample includes about 74,000 clones, about 87% seen only once; the top ten take 1.5% to 2%. V lost 3 bases and J lost 5, with 20 bases in between. The V gene's germline CDR1 is SNHLY and CDR2 FYNNEI. CDR3 length equals 18 residues. A note on this clone: The antigen remains unidentified.

The sequence was collected from a man in his thirties or forties with glioma. The sample consisted of PBMCs, taken from a glioma patient whose treatment included an IDH1 peptide vaccine. The V call is TRBV2, the J call TRBJ1-6; D uncertain. CDR3 sequence: CASSEMFGEAGDNSPLHF. The CDR3 DNA reads TGTGCCAGCAGTGAGATGTTCGGGGAGGCGGGAGATAATTCACCCCTCCACTTT. Complete variable domain (other parts from reference TRBV2 and TRBJ1-6): EPEVTQTPSHQVTQMGQEVILRCVPISNHLYFYWYRQILGQKVEFLVSFYNNEISEKSEIFDDQFSVERPDGSNFTLKIRSTKLEDSAMYFCASSEMFGEAGDNSPLHFGNGTRLTVT.